The clone carrying this T cell receptor beta chain has just one count. No antigen is known for it. This entry belongs to a study of T cell responses to AZD1222 COVID-19 vaccine. Study background: Second doses that came at about 4 or about 12 weeks were put together. Notes on the study in general: Researchers report vaccine-associated CD4 TCRs spanning spike, with dominance at 160-218 and 743-854. Most donors were white British, females outnumbered males, and clonal diversity was possibly underestimated.

Libraries were prepared by immunoSEQ multiplex PCR; TCRdb keeps only in-frame clonotypes and omits some of them. The sample records just under 85,000 clones, approximately 87% being singletons. The junction had 6 bases not matched to a gene; V was cut back by 2 bases and J by 6 bases. Germline lookup yields CDR1 LGHDT and CDR2 YNNKEL (reference sequence). The CDR3 extends over 16 amino acids. The receptor comes from an adult in good health. V and J are TRBV3-1 (or the pseudogene TRBV3-2) and TRBJ2-7; 14 nucleotides match TRBD2. Sequenced here: peripheral blood, sampled on day 0 of AZD1222 vaccination. CDR3 region: CASSQPGLAGGSEQYF. In DNA form, the CDR3 reads TGTGCCAGCAGCCAACCCGGACTAGCGGGAGGTAGCGAGCAGTACTTC.